A selection of T cell receptor beta chains follows, all from one sample in a study of neurological immune-mediated disorders. TCRdb ran MiXCR on the 5' RACE reads and lists one entry per CDR3 protein. The sample carries about 74,000 distinct CDR3 sequences, around 5% recorded once. Sequences were obtained from PBMCs. Receptor source: a man aged 18-30 years with multiple sclerosis. The CDR3 runs from the conserved cysteine through the conserved F or W. D genes are given only for firm matches. Clone size is stated in some rows and not others, as once, few, many or a class when expanded.

>NA|many|TRBV5-1|TRBJ1-2
CASSLALGTESLAITF
TGCGCCAGCAGCTTGGCCCTTGGGACGGAGTCTCTCGCTATCACCTTC
>NA|many|TRBV12-3/TRBV12-4|TRBJ2-3
CASSRSGSTDTQYF
TGTGCCAGCAGTCGATCGGGGAGCACAGATACGCAGTATTTT
>TRBD2|few|TRBV5-1|TRBJ2-3
CASSLGLAGGSTDTQYF
TGCGCCAGCAGCCTAGGACTAGCGGGAGGAAGCACAGATACGCAGTATTTT
>NA|many|TRBV27|TRBJ1-1
CASSFGGSTEAFF
TGTGCCAGCAGTTTTGGTGGGAGCACTGAAGCTTTCTTT
>TRBD2|many|TRBV15|TRBJ2-7
CATSRASGAREQYF
TGTGCCACCAGCAGAGCTAGCGGGGCTCGAGAGCAGTACTTC
>NA|many|TRBV12-3/TRBV12-4|TRBJ2-7
CASSSLSFWQYF
TGTGCCAGCAGTTCCCTATCCTTTTGGCAGTACTTC
>NA|NA|TRBV3-1|TRBJ1-5
CASSQDYGGNQPQHF
TGTGCCAGCAGCCAAGATTACGGGGGCAATCAGCCCCAGCATTTT
>NA|many|TRBV12-3/TRBV12-4|TRBJ2-7
CASSPGSVGGFEQYF
TGTGCCAGCAGTCCCGGCTCCGTAGGCGGTTTCGAGCAGTACTTC
>TRBD1|many|TRBV12-3/TRBV12-4|TRBJ2-7
CASTAGDRGTYEQYF
TGTGCCAGCACCGCCGGGGACAGGGGCACCTACGAGCAGTACTTC
>NA|many|TRBV5-1|TRBJ1-1
CASSLVGTEAFF
TGCGCCAGCAGCTTGGTAGGCACTGAAGCTTTCTTT
>NA|NA|TRBV29-1|TRBJ2-5
CSADRGETQYF
TGCAGCGCCGACCGGGGAGAGACCCAGTACTTC
>TRBD1|many|TRBV11-2|TRBJ1-1
CASSSGQGSTFF
TGTGCCAGCAGCTCGGGACAGGGCTCAACTTTCTTT
>TRBD1|many|TRBV10-3|TRBJ1-5
CAISRDRGDQPQHF
TGTGCCATCAGCCGGGACAGGGGTGATCAGCCCCAGCATTTT
>TRBD2|many|TRBV6-1|TRBJ2-1
CASSGTSGSYNEQFF
TGTGCCAGCAGTGGGACTAGCGGGAGCTACAATGAGCAGTTCTTC
>NA|NA|TRBV3-1|TRBJ1-3
CASRGGKSGNTIYF
TGTGCCAGCAGAGGAGGTAAATCTGGAAACACCATATATTTT